A single sample is the source of the 9 T cell receptor beta chains below, sequenced in a study of T cells in Graves' hyperthyroidism and ophthalmopathy. Amplification targeted TCR beta CDR3 regions from RNA transcripts. The TCR CDR3 was amplified in a first-round RT-PCR using the HTBI primer set. TCRdb reprocessed the multiplex PCR reads with MiXCR, giving one entry per CDR3 protein. The table has over 650,000 distinct CDR3 sequences, about 17% seen once; the top ten hold around 8%. Material: blood. These receptors were obtained from a man younger than 30 with Graves' hyperthyroidism.

This clonotype was seen ten or more times. The V call is TRBV27, the J call TRBJ2-2; D might be TRBD1 or TRBD2, each matching 5 bases. V was shortened by 2 bases and J by 1 base, with 11 bases between the two germline ends. This CDR3 has 16 residues. The germline gives CDR1 MNHEY, CDR2 SMNVEV (reference sequence). The CDR3 DNA reads TGTGCCAGCAGTTTAGAGGGGCGATTGAACACCGGGGAGCTGTTTTTT. Protein sequence: CASSLEGRLNTGELFF.

Concerning this clonotype itself: At one boundary the junction diverges from the germline segment, which might be a read error. This rearrangement joins TRBV30 to TRBJ1-4; 10 bases are shared with TRBD1. The CDR3 runs 16 residues. Germline CDR1 GTSNPN, CDR2 SVGIG (reference sequence). The CDR3 DNA reads TGTGCCTGGAGTATCGGACAGGGGGTGTACAGTGAAAAACTGGTTTTT. Translating gives CAWSIGQGVYSEKLVF.

As for this clonotype: The junction differs from germline at one of its ends, possibly a read error. The chain has TRBV9 and TRBJ2-3; D unresolved. The CDR3 consists of 15 residues. In germline, CDR1 is SGDLS, CDR2 YYNGEE. The CDR3 DNA reads as TGTGCCAGCAGCGTAGTGTTTCTGCCGCACAGATACGCAGTATTT. As protein: CASSVVFLPHRYAVF.

In its sample, this clonotype was seen many times. The chain recombines TRBV28 with TRBJ2-1; 13 nucleotides agree with TRBD2. CDR1 is MDHEN, CDR2 SYDVKM, per germline. The CDR3 sequence is 15 residues long. Trimming removed 7 bases from V and 9 bases from J; junction bases left unmatched: 9. CDR3 sequence reads: CASTGLAGVLGEQFF. CDR3 coding DNA: TGTGCCAGCACCGGACTAGCGGGAGTTCTCGGTGAGCAGTTCTTC.

V and J are TRBV7-8 and TRBJ2-1; tentative D call: TRBD1 (5 bases). The V gene's germline CDR1 is SGHVS and CDR2 FQNEAQ. The CDR3 has 14 residues. V dropped 3 bases and J dropped 10 bases, with 16 bases sitting between them. The CDR3 loop is CASSFEGREKEQFF. DNA of the CDR3: TGTGCCAGCAGCTTTGAAGGCAGGGAAAAAGAGCAGTTCTTC.

This clonotype was seen only a few times. The J gene is TRBJ1-2, the V gene TRBV15; 7 bases are a match to TRBD1. The CDR3 spans 11 residues. J lost 10 bases, V lost 10 bases, and 9 bases had no gene match. Germline lookup yields CDR1 LNHNV and CDR2 YYDKDF (reference sequence). The CDR3 DNA is TGTGCCATCAGACAGGGCCGAGACTACACCTTC. This sequence encodes CAIRQGRDYTF.

This clonotype was seen only a few times. The CDR3 region is CASSPMWEGEENIQYF. The CDR3 region has the DNA TGTGCCAGCAGTCCCATGTGGGAGGGAGAGGAAAACATTCAGTACTTC. This chain uses TRBV28 with TRBJ2-4, with 7 bases aligning to TRBD2. Trimming cost V 5 bases and J 5 bases; bases outside gene matches: 12. The germline gives CDR1 MDHEN, CDR2 SYDVKM. This CDR3 is built from 16 residues.

This clonotype has a handful of counts. The V gene is TRBV11-3, the J gene TRBJ2-3; possibly TRBD1 for D (6 bases). The V end was cut by 5 bases, the J end by 5 bases, with 17 bases between. Germline V gene lookup returns CDR1 SGHNT and CDR2 YENEEA. The length of the CDR3 is 15 residues. The CDR3 region is CASSAGTIGRDTQYF. The CDR3 bases are TGTGCCAGCAGCGCCGGGACAATCGGAAGAGATACGCAGTATTTT.

This clonotype was seen more than once but under ten times. The J gene is TRBJ2-1, the V gene TRBV6-1; 10 positions agree with TRBD2. The CDR3 is made up of 16 amino acids. Trimming cost V 8 bases and J 0 bases; bases outside gene matches: 7. Germline CDR1 is MNHNS and CDR2 is SASEGT. The CDR3 nucleotides are TGTGCCAGCGAGAGCGGGAGGGACAGCTCCTACAATGAGCAGTTCTTC. Encoded protein: CASESGRDSSYNEQFF.